These T cell receptor beta chains were read from a single sample in a study of cytomegalovirus exposure and HLA in healthy donors. TCRdb's copy holds only in-frame clones and misses some; the assay was immunoSEQ multiplex PCR. This repertoire includes 95,000 to 150,000 clones. Material: PBMCs. The receptors stem from a young man in good health and CMV-seronegative. Each CDR3 is given without its conserved first and last residue. Fields, in order: V gene, CDR3 protein.

TRBV5-6	ASSNYRSLKLF
TRBV27	ASRPGLAAPYEQY
TRBV28	ASSSVREH
TRBV6-6	ASSWTLDRGYT
TRBV2	ASRELRNEKLF
TRBV27	ASKVWGGQETQY
TRBV7-8	ASSLGRQGGRGNQPQH
TRBV11-2	ASSLRTGGGYEQY
TRBV18	ASSLAGKGTPNEKLF
TRBV18	ASSKGWDSNQPQH
TRBV7-2	ASSLFLAGGYEQY
TRBV2	ASTDRLSGNTIY
TRBV5-4	ASSLQGTGITQY
TRBV7-9	ASSDRGWEVHEQF
TRBV27	ASSGQGYEAF
TRBV19	ASNRAGGAYEQY
TRBV2	ASSGGGREGRPGELF
TRBV9	ASSGPVRSTIY
TRBV11-2	ASSLVPGQNQPQH
TRBV4-1	ASTPGRGGSYEQY
TRBV5-8	ASSLGAPLNTEAF
TRBV19	ASTLGTSGGNEQF
TRBV28	ASTVLAGGPVQY
TRBV9	ASSLRTSGNVRMTDTQY
TRBV6-5	ASSATGLSEQF
TRBV28	ASSPTGVRAF
TRBV28	AVGTGG
TRBV27	ASSLSSRGNEQF
TRBV25-1	ASSLHHGQY
TRBV6-1	ASSVGTGTRGAF
TRBV6-1	ASSIGGSGMFSYT
TRBV30	AWTGTGVDEQY
TRBV19	ASSAPGQRGRIDNSPLH
TRBV5-1	ASSPGLAHGDEQF
TRBV28	ASSLSGSSYNEQF
TRBV6-5	ASSYGAGGFYEQY
TRBV28	ASSLPRGEQF
TRBV28	ASSGVRDIQY
TRBV18	ASSALRYKTLNQPQH
TRBV11-2	ASSPSVRLGYGYT
TRBV10-2	ASSGFVRDSNYGYT
TRBV4-1	ASSQTWQGDWDQPQH
TRBV29-1	SVEDVRRGQLF
TRBV6-5	ASSSLEGSGNTIY
TRBV5-6	ASSSRFGGAGNLAQH
TRBV5-1	ASRAPGSYEQY